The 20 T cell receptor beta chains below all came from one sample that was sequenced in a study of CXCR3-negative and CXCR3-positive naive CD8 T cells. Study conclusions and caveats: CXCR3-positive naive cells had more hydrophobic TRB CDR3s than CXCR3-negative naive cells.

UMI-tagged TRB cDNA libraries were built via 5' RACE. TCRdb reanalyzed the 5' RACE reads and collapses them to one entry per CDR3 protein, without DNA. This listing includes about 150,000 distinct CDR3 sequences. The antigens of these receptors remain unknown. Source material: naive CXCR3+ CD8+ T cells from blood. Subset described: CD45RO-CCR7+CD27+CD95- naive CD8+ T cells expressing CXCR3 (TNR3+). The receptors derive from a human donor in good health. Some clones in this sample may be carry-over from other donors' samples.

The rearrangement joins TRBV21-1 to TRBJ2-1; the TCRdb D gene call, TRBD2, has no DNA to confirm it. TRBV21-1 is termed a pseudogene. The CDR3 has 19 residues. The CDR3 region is CASSKSPPQVLAGAHEQFF.

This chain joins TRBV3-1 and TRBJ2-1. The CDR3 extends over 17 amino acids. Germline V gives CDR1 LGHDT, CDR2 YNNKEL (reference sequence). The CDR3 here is CASSQVWRSFSYNEQFF.

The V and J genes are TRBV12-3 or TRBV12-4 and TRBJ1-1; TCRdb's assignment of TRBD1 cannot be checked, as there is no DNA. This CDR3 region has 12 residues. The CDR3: CAGAGASTEAFF.

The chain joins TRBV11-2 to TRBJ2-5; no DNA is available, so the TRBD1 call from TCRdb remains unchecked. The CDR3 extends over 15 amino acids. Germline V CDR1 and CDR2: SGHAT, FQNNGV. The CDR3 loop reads CASSRGRSNQETQYF.

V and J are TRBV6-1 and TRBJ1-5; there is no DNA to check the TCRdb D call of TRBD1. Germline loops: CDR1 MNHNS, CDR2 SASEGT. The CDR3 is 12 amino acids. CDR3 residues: CASRLGGQPQHF.

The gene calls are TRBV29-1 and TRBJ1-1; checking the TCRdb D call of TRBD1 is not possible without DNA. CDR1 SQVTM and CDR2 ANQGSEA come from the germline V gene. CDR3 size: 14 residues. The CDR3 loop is CSALQGGEGIEAFF.

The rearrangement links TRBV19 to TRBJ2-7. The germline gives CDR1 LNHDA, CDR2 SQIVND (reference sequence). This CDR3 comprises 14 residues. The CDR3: CASSILGTPYEQYF.

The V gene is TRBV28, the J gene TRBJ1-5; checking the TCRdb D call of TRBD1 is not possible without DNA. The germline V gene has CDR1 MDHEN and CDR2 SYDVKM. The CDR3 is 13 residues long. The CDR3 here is CASSWGVVEPQHF. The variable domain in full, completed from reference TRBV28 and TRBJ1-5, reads DVKVTQSSRYLVKRTGEKVFLECVQDMDHENMFWYRQDPGLGLRLIYFSYDVKMKEKGDIPEGYSVSREKKERFSLILESASTNQTSMYLCASSWGVVEPQHFGDGTRLSIL.

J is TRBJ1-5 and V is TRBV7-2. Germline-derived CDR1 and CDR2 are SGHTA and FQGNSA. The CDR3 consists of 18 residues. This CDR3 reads CASSLKGSVGSASQPQHF.

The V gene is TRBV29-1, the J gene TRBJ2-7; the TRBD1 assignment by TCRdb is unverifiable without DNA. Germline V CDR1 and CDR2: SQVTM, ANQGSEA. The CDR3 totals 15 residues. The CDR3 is CSVEETGSLTYEQYF.

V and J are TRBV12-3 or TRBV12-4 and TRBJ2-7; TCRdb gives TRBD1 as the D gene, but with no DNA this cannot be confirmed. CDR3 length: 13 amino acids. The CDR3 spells CASSRTGSYEQYF.

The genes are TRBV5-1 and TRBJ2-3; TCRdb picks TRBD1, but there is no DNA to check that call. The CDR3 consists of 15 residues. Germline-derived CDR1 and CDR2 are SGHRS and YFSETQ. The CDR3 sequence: CASKPGQGGPDTQYF. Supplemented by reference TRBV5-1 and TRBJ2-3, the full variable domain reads KAGVTQTPRYLIKTRGQQVTLSCSPISGHRSVSWYQQTPGQGLQFLFEYFSETQRNKGNFPGRFSGRQFSNSRSEMNVSTLELGDSALYLCASKPGQGGPDTQYFGPGTRLTVL.

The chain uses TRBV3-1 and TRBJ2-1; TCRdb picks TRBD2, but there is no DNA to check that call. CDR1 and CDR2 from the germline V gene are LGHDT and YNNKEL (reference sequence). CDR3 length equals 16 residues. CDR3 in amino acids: CASSQAETSGRDEQFF.

CDR3 sequence reads: CASSITRDGYTF. The chain recombines TRBV19 with TRBJ1-2. Germline V gene lookup returns CDR1 LNHDA and CDR2 SQIVND (reference sequence). The CDR3 runs to 12 residues.

CDR3 amino acids: CSAIPLDGMAHF. The chain uses TRBV20-1 and TRBJ1-6. CDR1 and CDR2 (germline): DFQATT, SNEGSKA (reference sequence). The CDR3 is 12 amino acids.

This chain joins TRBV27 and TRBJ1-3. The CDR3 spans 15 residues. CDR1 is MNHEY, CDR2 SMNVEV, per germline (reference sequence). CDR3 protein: CASRASFSSGNTIYF.

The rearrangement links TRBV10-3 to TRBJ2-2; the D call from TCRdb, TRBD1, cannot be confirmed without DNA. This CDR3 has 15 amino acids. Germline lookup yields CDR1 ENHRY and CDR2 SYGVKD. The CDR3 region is CAISETGADTGELFF.

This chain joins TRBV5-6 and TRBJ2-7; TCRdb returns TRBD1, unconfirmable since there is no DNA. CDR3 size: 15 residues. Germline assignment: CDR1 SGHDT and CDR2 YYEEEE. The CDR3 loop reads CASSLQGPSSYEQYF. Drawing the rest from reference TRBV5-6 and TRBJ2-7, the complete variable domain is DAGVTQSPTHLIKTRGQQVTLRCSPKSGHDTVSWYQQALGQGPQFIFQYYEEEERQRGNFPDRFSGHQFPNYSSELNVNALLLGDSALYLCASSLQGPSSYEQYFGPGTRLTVT.

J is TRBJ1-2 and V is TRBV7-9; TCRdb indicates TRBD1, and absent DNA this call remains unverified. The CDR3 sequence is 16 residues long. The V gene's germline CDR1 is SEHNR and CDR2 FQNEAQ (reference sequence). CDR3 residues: CASSVPGQGPNYGYTF. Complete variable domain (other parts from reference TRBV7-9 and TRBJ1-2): DTGVSQNPRHKITKRGQNVTFRCDPISEHNRLYWYRQTLGQGPEFLTYFQNEAQLEKSRLLSDRFSAERPKGSFSTLEIQRTEQGDSAMYLCASSVPGQGPNYGYTFGSGTRLTVV.

This CDR3 is CASSLGGGDADTQYF. This chain connects TRBV7-9 to TRBJ2-3; TCRdb calls TRBD1, which cannot be checked without DNA. The CDR3 extends over 15 amino acids. Per the germline V gene, CDR1 is SEHNR and CDR2 is FQNEAQ (reference sequence).